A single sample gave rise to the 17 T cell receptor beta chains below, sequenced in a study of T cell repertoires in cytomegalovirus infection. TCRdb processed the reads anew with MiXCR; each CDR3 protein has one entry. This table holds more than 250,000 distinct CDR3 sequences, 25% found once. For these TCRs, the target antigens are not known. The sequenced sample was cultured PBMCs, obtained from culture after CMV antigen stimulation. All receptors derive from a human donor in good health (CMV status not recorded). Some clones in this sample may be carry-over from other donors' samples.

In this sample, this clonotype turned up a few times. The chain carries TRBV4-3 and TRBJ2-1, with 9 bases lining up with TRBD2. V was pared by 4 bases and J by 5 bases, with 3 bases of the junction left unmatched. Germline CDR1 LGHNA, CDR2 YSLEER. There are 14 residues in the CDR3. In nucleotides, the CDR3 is TGCGCCAGCAGCCGAGGACTAGCGCACAATGAGCAGTTCTTC. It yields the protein CASSRGLAHNEQFF.

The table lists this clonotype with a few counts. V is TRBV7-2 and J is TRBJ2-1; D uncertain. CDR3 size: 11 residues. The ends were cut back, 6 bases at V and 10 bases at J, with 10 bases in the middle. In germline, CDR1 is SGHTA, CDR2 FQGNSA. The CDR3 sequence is CASRGVTEQFF. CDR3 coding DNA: TGTGCCAGCAGAGGAGTGACGGAGCAGTTCTTC.

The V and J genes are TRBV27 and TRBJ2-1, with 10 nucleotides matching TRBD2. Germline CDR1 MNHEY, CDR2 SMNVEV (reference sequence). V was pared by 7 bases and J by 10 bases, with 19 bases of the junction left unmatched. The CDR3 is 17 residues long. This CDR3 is CASTPRRRTSGEGEQFF. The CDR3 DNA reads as TGTGCCAGCACCCCCCGGAGGAGAACTAGCGGGGAAGGAGAGCAGTTCTTC.

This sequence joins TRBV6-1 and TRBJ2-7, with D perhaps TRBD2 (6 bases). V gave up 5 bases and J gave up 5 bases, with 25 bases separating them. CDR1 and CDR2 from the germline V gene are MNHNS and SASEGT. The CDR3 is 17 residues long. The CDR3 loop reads CASSYTYSGLSPDEQYF. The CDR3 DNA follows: TGTGCCAGCAGTTACACCTACAGCGGGCTCTCCCCGGACGAGCAGTACTTC.

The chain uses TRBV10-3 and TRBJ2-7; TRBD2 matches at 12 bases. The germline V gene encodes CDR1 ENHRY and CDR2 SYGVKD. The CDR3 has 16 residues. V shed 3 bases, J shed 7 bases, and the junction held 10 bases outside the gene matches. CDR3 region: CAISDVTSGRIFEQYF. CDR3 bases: TGTGCCATCAGTGATGTGACTAGCGGGAGAATTTTTGAGCAGTACTTC.

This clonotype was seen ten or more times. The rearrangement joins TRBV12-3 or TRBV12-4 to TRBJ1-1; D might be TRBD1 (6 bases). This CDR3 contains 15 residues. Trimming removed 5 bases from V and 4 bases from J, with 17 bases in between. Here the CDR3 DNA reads TGTGCCAGCAGTCCAACACAGGGATGGGGCACTGAAGCTTTCTTT. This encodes CASSPTQGWGTEAFF.

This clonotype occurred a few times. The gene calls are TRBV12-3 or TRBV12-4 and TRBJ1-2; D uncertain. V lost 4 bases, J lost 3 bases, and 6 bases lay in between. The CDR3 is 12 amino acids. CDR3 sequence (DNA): TGTGCCAGCAGTTACTCAGACTATGGCTACACCTTC. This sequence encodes CASSYSDYGYTF.

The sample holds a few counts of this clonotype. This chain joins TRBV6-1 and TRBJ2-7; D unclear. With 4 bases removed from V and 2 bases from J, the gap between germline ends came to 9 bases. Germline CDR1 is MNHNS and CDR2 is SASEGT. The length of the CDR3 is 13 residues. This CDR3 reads CASSVERAYEQYV. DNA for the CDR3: TGTGCCAGCAGTGTAGAACGAGCCTACGAGCAGTACGTC.

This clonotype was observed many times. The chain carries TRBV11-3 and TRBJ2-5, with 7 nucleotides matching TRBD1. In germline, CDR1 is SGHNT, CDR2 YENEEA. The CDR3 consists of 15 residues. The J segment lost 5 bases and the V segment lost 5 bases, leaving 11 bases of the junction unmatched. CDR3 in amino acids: CASSARDSPWETQYF. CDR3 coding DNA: TGTGCCAGCAGCGCCCGGGACAGTCCTTGGGAGACCCAGTACTTC.

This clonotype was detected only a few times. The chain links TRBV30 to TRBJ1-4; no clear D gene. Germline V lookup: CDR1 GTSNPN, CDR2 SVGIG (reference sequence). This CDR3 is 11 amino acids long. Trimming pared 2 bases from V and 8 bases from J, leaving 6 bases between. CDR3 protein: CAWSSREKLFF. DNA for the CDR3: TGTGCCTGGAGTAGCAGAGAAAAACTGTTTTTT. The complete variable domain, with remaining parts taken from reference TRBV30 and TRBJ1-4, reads SQTIHQWPATLVQPVGSPLSLECTVEGTSNPNLYWYRQAAGRGLQLLFYSVGIGQISSEVPQNLSASRPQDRQFILSSKKLLLSDSGFYLCAWSSREKLFFGSGTQLSVL.

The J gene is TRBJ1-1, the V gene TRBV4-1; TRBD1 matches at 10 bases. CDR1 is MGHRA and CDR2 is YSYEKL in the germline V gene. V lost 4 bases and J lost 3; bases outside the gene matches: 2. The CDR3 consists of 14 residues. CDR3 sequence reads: CASSRQGADTEAFF. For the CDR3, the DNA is TGCGCCAGCAGCCGACAGGGGGCCGACACTGAAGCTTTCTTT.

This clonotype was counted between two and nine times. For the CDR3, the DNA is TGCGCCAGCAGCCAAGAACTAGCGGGCGCCTACAATGAGCAGTTCTTC. The encoded protein is CASSQELAGAYNEQFF. The chain uses TRBV4-3 and TRBJ2-1; 9 nucleotides match TRBD2. Germline values: CDR1 LGHNA, CDR2 YSLEER. V was clipped by 0 bases and J by 2 bases; unmatched bases: 2. The CDR3 contains 16 residues.

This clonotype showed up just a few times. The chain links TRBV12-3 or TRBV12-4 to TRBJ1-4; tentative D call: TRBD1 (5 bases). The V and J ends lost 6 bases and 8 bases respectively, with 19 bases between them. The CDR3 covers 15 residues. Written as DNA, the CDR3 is TGTGCCAGCAGCATGGACGGTCTCCGGGGGGAAAAACTGTTTTTT. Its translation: CASSMDGLRGEKLFF.

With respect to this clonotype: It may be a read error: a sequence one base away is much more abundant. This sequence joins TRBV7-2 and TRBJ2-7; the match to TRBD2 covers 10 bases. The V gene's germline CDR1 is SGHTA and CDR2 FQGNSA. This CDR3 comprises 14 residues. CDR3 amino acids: CARSLGLAGDPQYV. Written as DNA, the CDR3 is TGTGCCAGAAGCTTAGGCCTAGCGGGAGACCCACAGTACGTC.

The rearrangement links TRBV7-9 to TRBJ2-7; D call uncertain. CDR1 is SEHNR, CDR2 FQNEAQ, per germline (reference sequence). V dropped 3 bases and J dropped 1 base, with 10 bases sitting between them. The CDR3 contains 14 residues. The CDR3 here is CASSFALSSYEQYF. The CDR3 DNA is TGTGCCAGCAGCTTCGCTCTAAGTTCCTACGAGCAGTACTTC. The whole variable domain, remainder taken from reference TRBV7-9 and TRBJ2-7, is DTGVSQNPRHKITKRGQNVTFRCDPISEHNRLYWYRQTLGQGPEFLTYFQNEAQLEKSRLLSDRFSAERPKGSFSTLEIQRTEQGDSAMYLCASSFALSSYEQYFGPGTRLTVT.

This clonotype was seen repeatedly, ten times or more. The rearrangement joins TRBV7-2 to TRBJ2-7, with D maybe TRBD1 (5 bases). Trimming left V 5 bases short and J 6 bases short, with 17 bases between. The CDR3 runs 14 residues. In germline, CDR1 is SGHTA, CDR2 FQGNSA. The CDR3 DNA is TGTGCCAGCAGCCCAACAATTACAGGACGCGAGCAGTACGTC. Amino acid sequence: CASSPTITGREQYV.

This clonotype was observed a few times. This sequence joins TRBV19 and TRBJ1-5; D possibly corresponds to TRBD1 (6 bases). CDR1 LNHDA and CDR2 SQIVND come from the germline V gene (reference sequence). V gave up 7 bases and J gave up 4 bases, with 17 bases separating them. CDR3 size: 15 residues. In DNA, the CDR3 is TGTGCCAGTATTTGGGGGCTACATTTTAATCAGCCCCAGCATTTT. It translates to CASIWGLHFNQPQHF.